The entry below gives a single T cell receptor (beta chain) sequence along with its context. The antigen is not known. The PCR contained 60 Vbeta and 13 Jbeta primers. Some clones are missing from TCRdb's copy, which holds only in-frame ones; the method was immunoSEQ multiplex PCR. Its table records about 120,000 clones. Per germline, CDR1 SGHVS and CDR2 FQNEAQ. The CDR3 sequence is 13 residues long. Trimming removed 8 bases from V and 3 bases from J, with 11 bases in between. Each donor was healthy, and each was a bone marrow donor. The data were taken from a study of cytomegalovirus exposure and HLA in healthy donors. Study-wide context: Unique TCRs from HLA-typed donors, 65 million to 85 million of them, were held in an early data release. Study-wide results and caveats: It was 164 TCR beta chains that were listed as cytomegalovirus-associated. A later analysis revealed that TCR association rates differed between HLA loci, peaking at DRB1 and bottoming out at HLA-C.

The chain joins TRBV7-8 to TRBJ2-1, with unresolved D. Input material: PBMCs. This receptor was obtained from a man aged 25-45 years in good health and CMV-seronegative. CDR3 in amino acids: CASSKASYNEQFF. The DNA of the CDR3 is TGTGCCAGCTCTAAAGCGAGCTACAATGAGCAGTTCTTC. Looking up the rest from reference TRBV7-8 and TRBJ2-1 gives the full variable domain: GAGVSQSPRYKVAKRGQDVALRCDPISGHVSLFWYQQALGQGPEFLTYFQNEAQLDKSGLPSDRFFAERPEGSVSTLKIQRTQQEDSAVYLCASSKASYNEQFFGPGTRLTVL.